This T cell receptor (beta chain) was sequenced for a study of T-cell memory formation after mild COVID-19. Overall study findings and caveats: Pre-infection memory already had some responding clones, implying cross-reactive memory joined. Clones that got smaller from day 15 to 85 had even CD4/CD8, while clones growing later tipped toward CD4+.

CDR1 and CDR2 (germline): SQVTM, ANQGSEA. The CDR3 sequence is 11 residues long. V lost 8 bases to trimming and J lost 4 bases, with 11 bases between them. This clonotype was seen a handful of times. What it binds is not known. Constant-segment primers and 5'RACE yielded cDNA libraries for TCR alpha and TCR beta, each carrying sample barcodes and UMIs. TCRdb analysed the 5' RACE reads with MiXCR anew, one entry per CDR3 protein. The sample has roughly 410,000 distinct CDR3 sequences; approximately 24% are singletons. The TCR sequence derives from an adult woman who had mild COVID-19 (a few samples of this study predate the infection). Cell type and time point are not known. The chain couples TRBV29-1 to TRBJ2-5; a weak D match, TRBD1 (5 bases). Sequencing input: PBMCs or a T cell subset sorted from them (not recorded which). The CDR3 sequence: CSTTVGETQYF. The DNA for the CDR3 is TGCAGCACGACAGTTGGAGAGACCCAGTACTTC.